This TCR beta chain originates from a study of blood T cell repertoires in COVID-19. Study at large: Sample material is recorded as cDNA or gDNA derived from T cells, B-cell-depleted T cells, or PBMCs.

This clone was seen a few times. TCRdb's table, derived via immunoSEQ multiplex PCR, lists solely in-frame clones and lacks some. The data hold around 230,000 clones, with around 86% observed a single time. Source material: peripheral blood. The clonotype was recovered from a woman in her sixties with active or convalescent COVID-19.

CDR3 nucleotide sequence: TGTGCCAGCAGCTTAGCGCTGGCGGGTGGAGACACCGGGGAGCTGTTTTTT. Its translation is CASSLALAGGDTGELFF. The V gene is TRBV7-6, the J gene TRBJ2-2; TRBD2 is a possible D gene (5 bases). Germline values: CDR1 SGHVS, CDR2 FNYEAQ. Trimming removed 0 bases from V and 3 bases from J, with 14 bases in between. There are 17 residues in the CDR3.